This TCR beta chain was observed in a study of human T cells and chemical hapten exposure. Broader study findings: TCRs at high frequency, those above 1 in 1000, did not change with DPC sensitization.

During construction of the library, unique molecular identifiers were attached to individual cDNA molecules for quantitative, reproducible TCR counting. Each CDR3 protein gets one entry after TCRdb re-called the reads with MiXCR. The sample yields 120,000 or so distinct CDR3 sequences, more than 8.5% seen once. Extraction yielded total RNA from whole blood (unfractionated). This clonotype was seen a handful of times. Its antigen is undetermined. The germline gene is not matched at one end of the junction; a read error may be the cause. The receptor was isolated from a human donor in good health. Some clones in this sample may be carry-over from other donors' samples. Sequencing was carried out using whole blood.

The CDR3: CASKMGLAGALTAF. The DNA for the CDR3 is TGTGCCAGCAAGATGGGACTAGCGGGGGCCCTAACCGCCTTC. This chain links TRBV6-2 or TRBV6-3 with TRBJ2-1, with TRBD2 identical over 14 bases. The CDR3 is 14 amino acids. Per the germline V gene, CDR1 is MNHEY and CDR2 is SVGEGT.